These T cell receptor beta chains were read from a single sample in a study of T cell changes during pregnancy in multiple sclerosis. The protocol was immunoSEQ multiplex PCR, while the TCRdb copy is restricted to in-frame clones and leaves out a portion. Of 65,000 to 90,000 clones listed, about nine tenths are singletons. Sequenced here: CD4+ T cells from peripheral blood mononuclear cells, sampled after pregnancy. The receptors stem from a female donor with multiple sclerosis, enrolled in a pregnancy study. Each CDR3 is given with its conserved first and last residue. Each record gives: J gene, D gene, V gene, CDR3 protein. D genes are given only for firm matches.

j_call: TRBJ1-5; d_call: -; v_call: TRBV6-1; cdr3_aa: CASTRAGSNQPQHF
j_call: TRBJ1-6; d_call: TRBD1; v_call: TRBV7-9; cdr3_aa: CASSTLADRANSPLHF
j_call: TRBJ2-5; d_call: -; v_call: TRBV6-1; cdr3_aa: CASSGSLQETQYF
j_call: TRBJ1-1; d_call: -; v_call: TRBV7-3; cdr3_aa: CASSLGGSTEAFF
j_call: TRBJ2-4; d_call: TRBD1; v_call: TRBV6-1; cdr3_aa: CASSEASRTGTVPLKNIQYF
j_call: TRBJ2-3; d_call: TRBD2; v_call: TRBV5-1; cdr3_aa: CASSWGLAELFTDTQYF
j_call: TRBJ1-1; d_call: TRBD1; v_call: TRBV5-4; cdr3_aa: CASSPAGTGGRLGGAFF
j_call: TRBJ1-2; d_call: -; v_call: TRBV6-1; cdr3_aa: CASSDPLSGGKVIYGYTF
j_call: TRBJ2-1; d_call: TRBD2; v_call: TRBV2; cdr3_aa: CASSEVTSGKDEQFF
j_call: TRBJ1-5; d_call: -; v_call: TRBV5-6; cdr3_aa: CASSLENGQGLSQPQHF
j_call: TRBJ1-2; d_call: -; v_call: TRBV5-4; cdr3_aa: CASSLPAESYGYTF
j_call: TRBJ1-5; d_call: -; v_call: TRBV19; cdr3_aa: CASTRPGGAAGNQPQHF
j_call: TRBJ2-7; d_call: TRBD1; v_call: TRBV7-6; cdr3_aa: CASSHGQGSYEQYF
j_call: TRBJ2-2; d_call: TRBD2; v_call: TRBV10-3; cdr3_aa: CAISEGGLAGEPGELFF
j_call: TRBJ1-2; d_call: TRBD1; v_call: TRBV5-4; cdr3_aa: CASSLVVRGRGGYTF
j_call: TRBJ1-1; d_call: -; v_call: TRBV15; cdr3_aa: CATSSGEGLGNTEAFF
j_call: TRBJ2-5; d_call: TRBD1; v_call: TRBV28; cdr3_aa: CASSLAGGAETQYF